This TCR beta chain was identified during a study of T cell repertoires in cytomegalovirus infection. Via MiXCR, TCRdb re-called the reads, giving one row per CDR3 protein. The table records around 210,000 distinct CDR3 sequences, around 6.2% of them present only once. Germline loops: CDR1 MNHEY, CDR2 SMNVEV (reference sequence). The CDR3 runs 16 residues. V dropped 3 bases and J dropped 7 bases, with 16 bases sitting between them. This clonotype showed up many times. Material for sequencing was PBMCs. The source is a human donor in good health (CMV status not recorded). Some clones in this sample may be carry-over from other donors' samples. The chain uses TRBV27 and TRBJ1-6, with no clear D. The CDR3 reads CASSFLGRGGNSPLHF. CDR3 DNA: TGTGCCAGCAGTTTCTTGGGAAGAGGCGGCAATTCACCCCTCCACTTT.